This T cell receptor (beta chain) was found in a study of blood T cell repertoires in COVID-19. Cohorts were determined from participant-reported clinical history. Trimming took off 5 bases at V and 6 bases at J, with 17 bases between the two ends. Germline-derived CDR1 and CDR2 are LNHNV and YYDKDF (reference sequence). There are 15 residues in the CDR3. As processed by the authors: From reference gene primer amplification, estimates of nucleated cell counts were derived. Libraries were prepared by immunoSEQ multiplex PCR; TCRdb keeps only in-frame clonotypes and omits some of them. Clone size and V and J calls were adopted from that table, with D and trimming inferred from the DNA. The sample lists about 480,000 clones, 88% occurring once.

Sequenced material: PBMCs or T cells enriched from blood (not recorded which). This sequence originates from a woman aged 40 to 50 who had recovered from COVID-19. The chain joins TRBV15 to TRBJ1-5, with D hard to call. CDR3: CATSPSGGPGQPQHF. The CDR3, as DNA: TGTGCCACCAGCCCATCGGGAGGTCCGGGTCAGCCCCAGCATTTT.